Following are 14 T cell receptor beta chains from one sample sequenced in a study of blood T cell repertoires in COVID-19. Sequenced by immunoSEQ multiplex PCR; TCRdb stores in-frame clones only, minus some. Of around 200,000 clones in the sample, about 81% were seen once. Sequences were obtained from PBMCs or T cells enriched from blood (not recorded which). The receptor set was obtained from a woman aged 25-40 years who had recovered from COVID-19.

The chain combines TRBV14 with TRBJ1-3; D is unclear. Germline V gene data show CDR1 as SGHDN and CDR2 as FVKESK. This CDR3 region has 15 residues. Trimming shortened V by 6 bases and J by 0 bases, and 12 bases separated the two germline ends. The CDR3 nucleotides are TGTGCCAGCAGTAACACCATTCTCTCTGGAAACACCATATATTTT. Protein sequence: CASSNTILSGNTIYF.

This rearrangement joins TRBV5-1 to TRBJ1-1, with 9 bases lining up with TRBD1. J was trimmed by 11 bases and V by 0 bases; bases with no gene match: 2. Germline CDR1 reads SGHRS; CDR2 reads YFSETQ. The CDR3 sequence is 12 residues long. The CDR3 region is CASSLEGQGAFF. CDR3 DNA sequence: TGCGCCAGCAGCTTGGAAGGACAGGGGGCTTTCTTT.

The V gene is TRBV27, the J gene TRBJ2-1, with D hard to call. Deletions cut 8 bases from V and 0 bases from J, with 14 bases between. This CDR3 spans 15 amino acids. Germline V gene data show CDR1 as MNHEY and CDR2 as SMNVEV (reference sequence). The CDR3 reads CASYSFSTSYNEQFF. DNA for the CDR3: TGTGCCAGCTACAGTTTCTCCACCTCCTACAATGAGCAGTTCTTC.

The CDR3 sequence: CASSLDRGGTEKLFF. DNA of the CDR3: TGTGCCAGCAGCTTAGATCGCGGAGGGACTGAAAAACTGTTTTTT. The V gene is TRBV11-2, the J gene TRBJ1-4; D is perhaps TRBD1 (5 bases). The CDR3 loop spans 15 amino acids. Germline loops: CDR1 SGHAT, CDR2 FQNNGV. With 0 bases removed from V and 7 bases from J, the gap between germline ends came to 12 bases.

The CDR3 DNA follows: TGTGCCAGCAGTTTTCTAGCGGGACAAGAGACCCAGTACTTC. Translating it yields CASSFLAGQETQYF. This chain joins TRBV25-1 and TRBJ2-5, with TRBD2 matching over 9 bases. The germline V gene has CDR1 MGHDK and CDR2 SYGVNS. The CDR3 length is 14 residues. Unmatched junction bases numbered 3, after V lost 5 bases and J lost 2 bases.

The genes are TRBV5-3 and TRBJ1-1, with D possibly TRBD1 on 5 matching bases. TRBV5-3 is an ORF, and what it does is uncertain. This CDR3 has 16 residues. The V gene lost 2 bases and the J gene lost 5 bases, with 19 bases spanning the gap. CDR3 region: CARSFSSGLEITEAFF. Here the CDR3 DNA reads TGTGCCAGAAGCTTCAGTTCAGGGTTGGAAATAACTGAAGCTTTCTTT.

The chain links TRBV28 to TRBJ2-1; TRBD2 matches 14 bases. This CDR3 is 16 amino acids long. The trim removed 7 bases at V and 5 bases at J, leaving 7 bases unmatched. The germline CDR1 and CDR2 sequences are MDHEN and SYDVKM. The CDR3 nucleotides read TGTGCCAGCACCTACTCGGGACTAGCGGGAGACAATGAGCAGTTCTTC. As protein: CASTYSGLAGDNEQFF. The entire variable domain, with the rest obtained from reference TRBV28 and TRBJ2-1, is as follows: DVKVTQSSRYLVKRTGEKVFLECVQDMDHENMFWYRQDPGLGLRLIYFSYDVKMKEKGDIPEGYSVSREKKERFSLILESASTNQTSMYLCASTYSGLAGDNEQFFGPGTRLTVL.

The rearrangement joins TRBV19 to TRBJ2-1; D gene uncertain. CDR3 length equals 14 residues. Germline V gene lookup returns CDR1 LNHDA and CDR2 SQIVND (reference sequence). V was trimmed by 4 bases and J by 4 bases, leaving 11 bases between them. This CDR3 reads CASSTRLFYNEQFF. Written as DNA, the CDR3 is TGTGCCAGTAGTACCCGACTGTTTTACAATGAGCAGTTCTTC.

This chain connects TRBV28 to TRBJ2-1, with 11 bases fitting TRBD2. CDR1 and CDR2 from the germline V gene are MDHEN and SYDVKM. With V trimmed by 5 bases and J by 5 bases, 5 bases remained unmatched. The length of the CDR3 is 15 residues. The chain's CDR3 is CASSVGTSGNNEQFF. CDR3 coding DNA: TGTGCCAGCAGTGTCGGGACTAGCGGAAACAATGAGCAGTTCTTC.

CDR3 amino acids: CASSPGLSTDTQYF. CDR3 DNA: TGTGCCAGCAGCCCCGGACTTAGCACAGATACGCAGTATTTT. The chain employs TRBV6-2 or TRBV6-3 and TRBJ2-3, with TRBD2 as a possible D gene (5 bases). Germline V gene lookup returns CDR1 MNHEY and CDR2 SVGEGT. The V and J ends lost 6 bases and 0 bases respectively, with 10 bases between them. CDR3 size: 14 residues.

DNA for the CDR3: TGTGCCAGCTCACCGACAGGGTTACCCCAGCATTTT. The encoded protein is CASSPTGLPQHF. The chain carries TRBV18 and TRBJ1-5; 7 nucleotides match TRBD1. This CDR3 is built from 12 residues. The V and J ends lost 3 bases and 10 bases, in that order; junction bases with no gene match: 3. Germline lookup yields CDR1 KGHSH and CDR2 LQKENI.

This clone came up once. DNA for the CDR3: TGTGCCACCAGTGCCCTTCTTAATGAAAAACTGTTTTTT. Its protein product is CATSALLNEKLFF. The rearrangement joins TRBV24-1 to TRBJ1-4; D call uncertain. This CDR3 contains 13 residues. V lost 5 bases to trimming and J lost 4 bases, with 7 bases between them. Germline-derived CDR1 and CDR2 are KGHDR and SFDVKD.

This clone was counted a single time. The V gene is TRBV27, the J gene TRBJ1-6; D is unresolved. There are 15 residues in the CDR3. Germline assignment: CDR1 MNHEY and CDR2 SMNVEV (reference sequence). V was cut by 6 bases and J by 3 bases, with 12 bases left in between. CDR3 in DNA: TGTGCCAGCAGAATTATAGATAGCTATAATTCACCCCTCCACTTT. It is translated as CASRIIDSYNSPLHF.

The rearrangement joins TRBV5-1 to TRBJ2-5; TRBD1 matches 9 bases. The germline gives CDR1 SGHRS, CDR2 YFSETQ. The CDR3 runs 16 residues. V was clipped by 0 bases and J by 3 bases; unmatched bases: 6. CDR3 sequence (DNA): TGCGCCAGCAGCTTGGCCCCGGGACAGGGAAAAGAGACCCAGTACTTC. Its translation is CASSLAPGQGKETQYF.